The 19 T cell receptor beta chains given below trace back to one sample, sequenced in a study of post-analysis software for immune sequencing data (dated by TCRdb to between 2015 and 2016). Overall results and qualifications from the work: Significantly higher frequencies in patients than in controls were found for five TRBV segments, including TRBV5-6, TRBV5-1 and TRBV20-1.

The library was obtained by PCR. Sequencer: Illumina HiSeq 2500. To reduce PCR and sequencing biases, unique molecular identifiers were built into the TCR beta cDNA libraries. TCRdb trimmed public reads at Q25 via fastp, called clones via MiXCR and kept in-frame beta chains. Records with the same CDR3 protein are collapsed into one entry carrying the most frequent genes and DNA. Across this sample there are about 680,000 distinct CDR3 sequences, with 55% to 60% seen only once. Of the sample, about 10% falls within the top ten clones. Their target antigens are unknown. Input material: blood. Every receptor here comes from a girl aged 2-10 years with multiple sclerosis.

The chain has TRBV7-2 and TRBJ2-3; 9 bases line up with TRBD1. With V trimmed by 5 bases and J by 2 bases, 5 bases remained unmatched. The CDR3 contains 15 residues. Germline-derived CDR1 and CDR2 are SGHTA and FQGNSA. DNA for the CDR3: TGTGCCAGCAGCGCTGACAGGGGGACCACAGATACGCAGTATTTT. Translation gives CASSADRGTTDTQYF.

The chain uses TRBV20-1 and TRBJ2-1, with 8 bases aligning to TRBD1. The length of the CDR3 is 15 residues. Germline-derived CDR1 and CDR2 are DFQATT and SNEGSKA (reference sequence). V was pared by 0 bases and J by 4 bases, with 5 bases of the junction left unmatched. The CDR3 sequence: CSARDPQGAYNEQFF. In nucleotides, the CDR3 is TGCAGTGCTAGAGATCCCCAGGGGGCATACAATGAGCAGTTCTTC.

This rearrangement joins TRBV11-2 to TRBJ2-7; D is perhaps TRBD2 (6 bases). The CDR3 runs 16 residues. Trimming removed 0 bases at V and 0 bases at J, with 12 bases between. Germline CDR1 SGHAT, CDR2 FQNNGV. The CDR3 reads CASSLDAVADSYEQYF. The CDR3 DNA is TGTGCCAGCAGCTTAGATGCTGTAGCGGACTCCTACGAGCAGTACTTC.

This CDR3 reads CASSLPGLAGVYEQYF. The CDR3 DNA sequence: TGCGCCAGCAGCTTACCGGGACTAGCGGGAGTCTACGAGCAGTACTTC. The gene calls are TRBV5-1 and TRBJ2-7, with 14 nucleotides matching TRBD2. The CDR3 runs 16 residues. Per the germline V gene, CDR1 is SGHRS and CDR2 is YFSETQ. V was clipped by 2 bases and J by 3 bases; unmatched bases: 4. Complete variable domain (other parts from reference TRBV5-1 and TRBJ2-7): KAGVTQTPRYLIKTRGQQVTLSCSPISGHRSVSWYQQTPGQGLQFLFEYFSETQRNKGNFPGRFSGRQFSNSRSEMNVSTLELGDSALYLCASSLPGLAGVYEQYFGPGTRLTVT.

This clonotype has just a few counts. This rearrangement joins TRBV20-1 to TRBJ2-7; D is unclear. The closer fit of TRBJ2-5 to the DNA end suggests the J call may be wrong. Germline V gene lookup returns CDR1 DFQATT and CDR2 SNEGSKA (reference sequence). This CDR3 spans 14 amino acids. CDR3 sequence: CSAPPSPVGETQYF. The CDR3, as DNA: TGCAGTGCTCCGCCCAGCCCGGTGGGAGAGACCCAGTACTTC.

This chain uses TRBV29-1 with TRBJ1-2; D ambiguous. The CDR3 extends over 11 amino acids. Trimming removed 8 bases from V and 8 bases from J, with 15 bases in between. In germline, CDR1 is SQVTM, CDR2 ANQGSEA. The CDR3 bases are TGCAGCATCGGCGGTTCAGGAGGCTACACCTTC. Its protein is CSIGGSGGYTF.

V is TRBV28 and J is TRBJ2-7; 7 bases align to TRBD2. The CDR3 length is 17 residues. J gave up 2 bases and V 3 bases, and 13 bases lay outside the gene matches. Germline CDR1 and CDR2: MDHEN and SYDVKM. The CDR3 loop is CASSFFTSRRGTYEQYF. In nucleotides, the CDR3 is TGTGCCAGCAGTTTTTTCACTAGCAGGCGGGGGACCTACGAGCAGTACTTC.

This chain joins TRBV28 and TRBJ2-7, with D maybe TRBD1 (5 bases). Germline V gene sequence: CDR1 MDHEN, CDR2 SYDVKM. Trimming took 3 bases from V and 4 from J, leaving 16 bases between them. This CDR3 comprises 15 residues. The CDR3 nucleotides read TGTGCCAGCAGTTTCTTCACCGGTGACAGTTACGAGCAGTACTTC. It translates to CASSFFTGDSYEQYF.

The chain links TRBV20-1 to TRBJ2-3; D gene unclear. The CDR3 spans 11 residues. The germline V gene encodes CDR1 DFQATT and CDR2 SNEGSKA (reference sequence). With 5 bases removed from V and 5 bases from J, the gap between germline ends came to 8 bases. The CDR3 bases are TGCAGTGCTCCGCTAGTAGATACGCAGTATTTT. Its translation is CSAPLVDTQYF.

The chain combines TRBV7-2 with TRBJ2-1; tentative D call: TRBD1 (5 bases). The V end was cut by 0 bases, the J end by 8 bases, with 14 bases between. Per the germline V gene, CDR1 is SGHTA and CDR2 is FQGNSA. The CDR3 is made up of 15 amino acids. The DNA for the CDR3 is TGTGCCAGCAGCTTAGCGTATCCAGGGCTGGATGAGCAGTTCTTC. It translates to CASSLAYPGLDEQFF.

In this sample, this clonotype turned up a few times. J is TRBJ1-2 and V is TRBV2, with 9 positions matching TRBD1. Germline trimming cut 8 bases from V and 4 bases from J; bases unmatched to any gene: 2. Germline lookup yields CDR1 SNHLY and CDR2 FYNNEI. The CDR3 has 12 amino acids. In nucleotides, the CDR3 is TGTGCCAGCTGGGGACAGGGCTATGGCTACACCTTC. Its protein product is CASWGQGYGYTF.

The CDR3 loop reads CACGGTGPNTEAFF. CDR3 coding DNA: TGTGCCTGCGGGGGTACAGGGCCCAACACTGAAGCTTTCTTT. The chain employs TRBV28 and TRBJ1-1; weak D call: TRBD1 (6 bases). The CDR3 contains 14 residues. The germline V and J ends were trimmed by 11 bases and 2 bases, with 18 bases remaining between them. Germline V lookup: CDR1 MDHEN, CDR2 SYDVKM.

V is TRBV5-1 and J is TRBJ2-1, with a weak D call TRBD1 (5 bases). Trimming stripped 0 bases from V and 2 bases from J, with 12 bases between. Per germline, CDR1 SGHRS and CDR2 YFSETQ. The length of the CDR3 is 16 residues. CDR3 region: CASSLASAGTYNEQFF. CDR3 coding DNA: TGCGCCAGCAGCTTGGCCTCGGCAGGGACCTACAATGAGCAGTTCTTC.

The genes are TRBV7-2 and TRBJ2-5, with a tentative D call TRBD1 (6 bases). The germline CDR1 and CDR2 sequences are SGHTA and FQGNSA. CDR3 length: 13 residues. V gave up 2 bases and J gave up 4 bases, with 8 bases separating them. The CDR3 spells CASSLKGGETQYF. In nucleotides, the CDR3 is TGTGCCAGCAGCTTAAAAGGGGGAGAGACCCAGTACTTC.

This clonotype is a singleton in its sample. CDR3 protein: CASSLRQRSYEQYF. DNA for the CDR3: TGTGCCAGCAGCCTACGACAGAGATCCTACGAGCAGTACTTC. This sequence joins TRBV27 and TRBJ2-7, with D tentatively TRBD1 (5 bases). Trimming took off 6 bases at V and 1 base at J, with 13 bases between the two ends. CDR1 is MNHEY, CDR2 SMNVEV, per germline (reference sequence). This CDR3 comprises 14 residues.

This clonotype was seen a handful of times. This chain uses TRBV24-1 with TRBJ2-3, with TRBD2 matching 9 bases. V shed 5 bases and J 5 bases; nucleotides not matched to a gene: 1. CDR1 is KGHDR, CDR2 SFDVKD, per germline. The CDR3 runs 13 residues. The CDR3 DNA reads as TGTGCCACCAGTGGAGCGGGGGGAGATACGCAGTATTTT. Its protein is CATSGAGGDTQYF.

The chain joins TRBV4-1 to TRBJ2-7; no firm D call. Looked up from germline, CDR1 is MGHRA and CDR2 is YSYEKL. Trimming pared 1 base from V and 0 bases from J, leaving 10 bases between. This CDR3 spans 15 amino acids. CDR3 sequence reads: CASSQGGDNSYEQYF. The CDR3 DNA follows: TGCGCCAGCAGCCAAGGCGGTGACAACTCCTACGAGCAGTACTTC.

The chain joins TRBV5-6 to TRBJ2-4, with TRBD2 as a possible D gene (5 bases). The J call may be wrong; the DNA end is better matched by TRBJ2-7. This CDR3 spans 15 amino acids. In germline, CDR1 is SGHDT, CDR2 YYEEEE. The CDR3 nucleotides read TGTGCCAGCAGCTTGTGGAGGCAGGCAAGTTACGAGCAGTACTTC. The encoded protein is CASSLWRQASYEQYF.

This clonotype was detected only once. V usage is TRBV5-1 and J usage is TRBJ2-1; 8 bases are a match to TRBD1. Germline CDR1 is SGHRS and CDR2 is YFSETQ. V lost 4 bases and J lost 5; bases outside the gene matches: 14. The CDR3 runs 17 residues. CDR3 sequence: CASSLRPRGLGDNEQFF. The CDR3 bases are TGCGCCAGCAGCCTTCGCCCCAGGGGGCTTGGTGACAATGAGCAGTTCTTC. Based on the CDR3 plus reference TRBV5-1 and TRBJ2-1, the full variable domain is KAGVTQTPRYLIKTRGQQVTLSCSPISGHRSVSWYQQTPGQGLQFLFEYFSETQRNKGNFPGRFSGRQFSNSRSEMNVSTLELGDSALYLCASSLRPRGLGDNEQFFGPGTRLTVL.